This T cell receptor (beta chain) was identified in a study of T-cell reconstitution after alpha-beta-depleted transplantation in children. The library targeted TCRbeta and was prepared with unique molecular identifiers. TCRdb ran MiXCR on the PCR reads and lists one entry per CDR3 protein. Of more than 150,000 distinct CDR3 sequences listed, more than 6.5% are singletons. The CDR3 has 14 amino acids. The V end was cut by 2 bases, the J end by 0 bases, with 6 bases between. The germline V gene encodes CDR1 SGHRS and CDR2 YFSETQ. The rearrangement links TRBV5-1 to TRBJ2-1; no definite D call. This sequence was found in a human donor who donated a stem cell graft to a child with Wiskott-Aldrich syndrome. The material sequenced was PBMCs from the stem cell graft donor, taken from the stem cell graft. The CDR3 nucleotides are TGCGCCAGCAGCTTCGAGGACTCCTACAATGAGCAGTTCTTC. It codes for CASSFEDSYNEQFF.